Each of the 12 T cell receptor beta chains below was sequenced from the same sample in a study of cytomegalovirus exposure and HLA in healthy donors. The PCR employed 60 Vbeta primers together with 13 Jbeta primers. Clones were read by immunoSEQ multiplex PCR, and TCRdb kept only the in-frame ones, dropping some. The repertoire consists of about 230,000 clones, with just under 80% occurring once and the leading ten covering roughly 0.45%. The specimen sequenced was PBMCs. These receptors were collected from a boy between 10 and 17 years old in good health and CMV-seronegative.

This clone has only one observation. The CDR3 here is CASSPQGSSYNSPLHF. The CDR3 nucleotides are TGTGCCAGCAGCCCCCAGGGCAGCTCCTATAATTCACCCCTCCACTTT. The rearrangement uses TRBV9 and TRBJ1-6; weak D call: TRBD1 (5 bases). CDR3 length: 16 residues. Germline CDR1 is SGDLS and CDR2 is YYNGEE. The V and J ends lost 4 bases and 0 bases respectively, with 11 bases between them.

This clone was detected once. V and J are TRBV18 and TRBJ2-5; 8 bases are shared with TRBD1. CDR3 length equals 14 residues. CDR1 is KGHSH and CDR2 is LQKENI in the germline V gene. The J segment lost 4 bases and the V segment lost 3 bases, leaving 4 bases of the junction unmatched. CDR3 protein: CASSPGTGPETQYF. The CDR3 nucleotides are TGTGCCAGCTCACCTGGGACAGGACCAGAGACCCAGTACTTC.

This chain links TRBV9 with TRBJ1-1, with 9 nucleotides matching TRBD1. The CDR3 is made up of 18 amino acids. The ends lost 3 bases at V and 3 bases at J; junction bases unmatched: 15. CDR1 is SGDLS and CDR2 is YYNGEE in the germline V gene. The CDR3 sequence: CASSGLQGAGSMDTEAFF. The CDR3 nucleotides are TGTGCCAGCAGCGGACTACAGGGGGCGGGAAGTATGGACACTGAAGCTTTCTTT.

The V and J genes are TRBV4-1 and TRBJ2-3, with 7 bases fitting TRBD1. With V trimmed by 1 base and J by 1 base, 14 bases remained unmatched. Germline V lookup: CDR1 MGHRA, CDR2 YSYEKL. CDR3 length: 19 amino acids. CDR3 region: CASSQVGDSVFSGTDTQYF. The DNA for the CDR3 is TGCGCCAGCAGCCAAGTGGGGGACAGCGTCTTTTCTGGCACAGATACGCAGTATTTT.

The chain couples TRBV15 to TRBJ1-6; 9 bases match TRBD1. The CDR3 is 18 amino acids. Germline V gene lookup returns CDR1 LNHNV and CDR2 YYDKDF (reference sequence). Unmatched junction bases numbered 12, after V lost 4 bases and J lost 5 bases. The CDR3 nucleotides read TGTGCCACCAGCACACCACCTGGACAGGGGCTTCATAATTCACCCCTCCACTTT. Its protein product is CATSTPPGQGLHNSPLHF.

The rearrangement uses TRBV2 and TRBJ1-3, with 10 bases identical to TRBD1. This CDR3 comprises 16 residues. CDR1 and CDR2 from the germline V gene are SNHLY and FYNNEI. After removal of 6 bases from V and 1 base from J, the junction contained 6 bases not matched to a gene. The chain's CDR3 is CASRPGQGVSGNTIYF. CDR3 sequence (DNA): TGTGCCAGCAGACCCGGACAGGGGGTGTCTGGAAACACCATATATTTT. The full variable domain, its missing parts supplied by reference TRBV2 and TRBJ1-3, is EPEVTQTPSHQVTQMGQEVILRCVPISNHLYFYWYRQILGQKVEFLVSFYNNEISEKSEIFDDQFSVERPDGSNFTLKIRSTKLEDSAMYFCASRPGQGVSGNTIYFGEGSWLTVV.

This clone was recorded once. V is TRBV11-2 and J is TRBJ2-1; 7 bases align to TRBD2. This CDR3 region has 16 residues. The V segment lost 5 bases and the J segment 7 bases; nucleotides outside the gene matches: 14. CDR1 and CDR2 (germline): SGHAT, FQNNGV. CDR3 nucleotides: TGTGCCAGCAGCCCCAGTCTGGCGGGAGCTTTAAATGAGCAGTTCTTC. Translation: CASSPSLAGALNEQFF.

This sequence joins TRBV5-8 and TRBJ1-1; possibly TRBD1 for D (5 bases). V lost 4 bases and J lost 0, with 13 bases in between. The germline CDR1 and CDR2 sequences are SGHTS and YDEGEE. CDR3 size: 15 residues. In nucleotides, the CDR3 is TGTGCCAGCAGCCCCCCATCGGGGGTGAACACTGAAGCTTTCTTT. Its protein product is CASSPPSGVNTEAFF.

The chain links TRBV9 to TRBJ1-3; 7 bases fit TRBD1. The V and J ends lost 2 bases and 0 bases, in that order; junction bases with no gene match: 5. CDR3 length equals 16 residues. Germline V gene sequence: CDR1 SGDLS, CDR2 YYNGEE. The CDR3 loop is CASSVGTANSGNTIYF. CDR3 DNA sequence: TGTGCCAGCAGCGTCGGGACAGCTAACTCTGGAAACACCATATATTTT.

This clone was found once. The rearrangement joins TRBV4-1 to TRBJ2-1, with a possible D match to TRBD1 (6 bases). V lost 0 bases to trimming and J lost 7 bases, with 34 bases between them. Germline V lookup: CDR1 MGHRA, CDR2 YSYEKL. The CDR3 totals 22 residues. This CDR3 reads CASSQDRAQGRWSPFPHNEQFF. In DNA form, the CDR3 reads TGCGCCAGCAGCCAAGATCGGGCGCAGGGGCGATGGAGTCCCTTCCCCCATAATGAGCAGTTCTTC.

J is TRBJ1-6 and V is TRBV5-6; tentative D call: TRBD1 (5 bases). Germline assignment: CDR1 SGHDT and CDR2 YYEEEE. This CDR3 region has 15 residues. Trimming took off 4 bases at V and 2 bases at J, with 10 bases between the two ends. The CDR3 protein is CASSPGVAYNSPLHF. The CDR3 DNA follows: TGTGCCAGCAGCCCGGGGGTGGCCTATAATTCACCCCTCCACTTT.

This CDR3 is CASSPRAVGLARNEQFF. The CDR3 DNA sequence: TGCGCCAGCAGCCCCCGTGCAGTGGGTCTAGCGAGGAATGAGCAGTTCTTC. The rearrangement uses TRBV4-1 and TRBJ2-1; D might be TRBD2 (6 bases). There are 17 residues in the CDR3. V shed 4 bases and J shed 7 bases, with 23 bases lying between them. Germline V gene sequence: CDR1 MGHRA, CDR2 YSYEKL.